The 18 T cell receptor beta chains listed next were all sequenced from one sample in a study of blood T cell repertoires in COVID-19. TCRdb keeps only in-frame clones here, not all; method: immunoSEQ multiplex PCR. The sample lists some 120,000 clones, approximately 88% occurring once. Material for sequencing was peripheral blood. The source of these receptors is a woman in her 70s with acute or convalescent COVID-19.

This chain connects TRBV19 to TRBJ2-4; TRBD2 is a possible D gene (7 bases). The length of the CDR3 is 14 residues. CDR1 LNHDA and CDR2 SQIVND come from the germline V gene (reference sequence). Trimming removed 7 bases from V and 8 bases from J, with 18 bases in between. The CDR3 sequence is CASTERGGSDIQYF. The CDR3 DNA sequence: TGTGCCAGTACCGAGAGGGGGGGTTCGGACATTCAGTACTTC.

The chain links TRBV5-1 to TRBJ2-7, with D possibly being TRBD1 (5 bases). The CDR3 totals 12 residues. The germline V gene encodes CDR1 SGHRS and CDR2 YFSETQ. Trimming took 3 bases from V and 4 from J, leaving 8 bases between them. CDR3 bases: TGCGCCAGCAGCTCACAGGATTACGAGCAGTACTTC. Amino acids: CASSSQDYEQYF. Looking up the rest from reference TRBV5-1 and TRBJ2-7 gives the full variable domain: KAGVTQTPRYLIKTRGQQVTLSCSPISGHRSVSWYQQTPGQGLQFLFEYFSETQRNKGNFPGRFSGRQFSNSRSEMNVSTLELGDSALYLCASSSQDYEQYFGPGTRLTVT.

The genes are TRBV10-1 and TRBJ2-3, with 7 bases lining up with TRBD2. The J segment lost 2 bases and the V segment lost 5 bases, leaving 4 bases of the junction unmatched. CDR3 length equals 14 residues. Germline CDR1 reads WNHNN; CDR2 reads SYGVQD (reference sequence). The CDR3 loop is CASSRLAATDTQYF. CDR3 in DNA: TGCGCCAGCAGTAGGCTAGCGGCCACAGATACGCAGTATTTT.

The CDR3 spells CASSADTRNTEAFF. CDR3 coding DNA: TGTGCCAGCAGCGCGGACACCCGGAACACTGAAGCTTTCTTT. J is TRBJ1-1 and V is TRBV9; possible D gene TRBD1, 5 bases. Germline CDR1 is SGDLS and CDR2 is YYNGEE. V lost 3 bases to trimming and J lost 1 base, with 10 bases between them. The CDR3 has 14 amino acids.

The chain employs TRBV20-1 and TRBJ2-7; tentative D call: TRBD1 (6 bases). In germline, CDR1 is DFQATT, CDR2 SNEGSKA (reference sequence). The V end was cut by 6 bases, the J end by 0 bases, with 18 bases between. The CDR3 is 15 amino acids. CDR3 region: CSASQGILSSYEQYF. The CDR3 nucleotides read TGCAGTGCCAGTCAGGGGATACTTAGCTCCTACGAGCAGTACTTC.

The chain has TRBV19 and TRBJ2-7; perhaps TRBD2 as D (6 bases). The V end was cut by 5 bases, the J end by 5 bases, with 10 bases between. CDR1 is LNHDA and CDR2 is SQIVND in the germline V gene (reference sequence). The CDR3 totals 12 residues. This CDR3 is CASSPGVDEQYF. Written as DNA, the CDR3 is TGTGCCAGTAGTCCGGGGGTCGACGAGCAGTACTTC.

This clone was seen only a few times. This chain uses TRBV2 with TRBJ1-1, with D unresolved. The V end lost 3 bases, the J end lost 6 bases, and 8 bases lay between the germline ends. This CDR3 comprises 12 residues. Per the germline V gene, CDR1 is SNHLY and CDR2 is FYNNEI. As DNA, the CDR3 is TGTGCCAGCAGTGAGTCCACGGCTGAAGCTTTCTTT. It specifies CASSESTAEAFF. The variable domain in full, completed from reference TRBV2 and TRBJ1-1, reads EPEVTQTPSHQVTQMGQEVILRCVPISNHLYFYWYRQILGQKVEFLVSFYNNEISEKSEIFDDQFSVERPDGSNFTLKIRSTKLEDSAMYFCASSESTAEAFFGQGTRLTVV.

The CDR3 here is CASSLSGLVSREQYF. The CDR3, as DNA: TGCGCCAGCAGCTTGAGTGGACTAGTTTCCCGCGAGCAGTACTTC. The V call is TRBV5-1, the J call TRBJ2-7, with 7 positions matching TRBD2. The CDR3 is 15 amino acids. V dropped 1 base and J dropped 6; count of bases not matched to a gene: 10. Looked up from germline, CDR1 is SGHRS and CDR2 is YFSETQ.

There are a few counts of this clone. The rearrangement uses TRBV29-1 and TRBJ1-1, with a possible D match to TRBD1 (5 bases). Germline lookup yields CDR1 SQVTM and CDR2 ANQGSEA. V was clipped by 1 base and J by 4 bases, with 13 bases between them. This CDR3 is 14 amino acids long. CDR3 residues: CSVEVGVGGTEAFF. CDR3 coding DNA: TGCAGCGTTGAAGTGGGAGTGGGGGGCACTGAAGCTTTCTTT.

The V gene is TRBV24-1, the J gene TRBJ1-1; D unresolved. Germline V gene sequence: CDR1 KGHDR, CDR2 SFDVKD. Trimming stripped 2 bases from V and 1 base from J, with 4 bases between. The CDR3 runs to 13 residues. The chain's CDR3 is CATSDSGNTEAFF. The CDR3 bases are TGTGCCACCAGTGATTCAGGGAACACTGAAGCTTTCTTT.

This clone was detected only once. The V and J genes are TRBV2 and TRBJ1-1; tentatively, D is TRBD1 (5 bases). The ends were cut back, 0 bases at V and 5 bases at J, with 10 bases in the middle. The CDR3 totals 14 residues. The germline gives CDR1 SNHLY, CDR2 FYNNEI. The CDR3 protein is CASSEANRRTEAFF. DNA for the CDR3: TGTGCCAGCAGTGAAGCGAACAGGAGAACTGAAGCTTTCTTT.

The rearrangement joins TRBV19 to TRBJ1-1; D uncertain. V shed 7 bases and J shed 4 bases, with 16 bases lying between them. CDR3 length equals 14 residues. Germline V gives CDR1 LNHDA, CDR2 SQIVND (reference sequence). CDR3 sequence reads: CASIRRGSSTEAFF. In nucleotides, the CDR3 is TGTGCCAGTATCAGAAGAGGGAGCTCCACTGAAGCTTTCTTT.

This chain joins TRBV5-1 and TRBJ2-1; the match to TRBD2 covers 8 bases. The germline V gene has CDR1 SGHRS and CDR2 YFSETQ. V gave up 7 bases and J gave up 1 base; unmatched junction bases: 7. The CDR3 length is 15 residues. CDR3: CASGRAGGSYNEQFF. The CDR3 DNA reads as TGCGCCAGCGGCAGGGCGGGGGGATCCTACAATGAGCAGTTCTTC. Supplemented by reference TRBV5-1 and TRBJ2-1, the full variable domain reads KAGVTQTPRYLIKTRGQQVTLSCSPISGHRSVSWYQQTPGQGLQFLFEYFSETQRNKGNFPGRFSGRQFSNSRSEMNVSTLELGDSALYLCASGRAGGSYNEQFFGPGTRLTVL.

This clone occurred a few times. The CDR3 sequence: CATSDPDRYQETQYF. The CDR3 DNA reads as TGTGCCACCAGTGACCCCGACAGGTACCAAGAGACCCAGTACTTC. The chain joins TRBV24-1 to TRBJ2-5; D may be TRBD1 (6 bases). This CDR3 comprises 15 residues. With 4 bases removed from V and 0 bases from J, the gap between germline ends came to 11 bases. CDR1 is KGHDR and CDR2 is SFDVKD in the germline V gene.

The chain is built from TRBV19 and TRBJ2-3, with TRBD2 matching 10 bases. From germline, CDR1 is LNHDA and CDR2 SQIVND (reference sequence). This CDR3 has 15 residues. J gave up 5 bases and V 4 bases, and 6 bases lay outside the gene matches. The CDR3 sequence: CASSTLSGGGDTQYF. The CDR3 coding sequence is TGTGCCAGTAGTACCCTAAGCGGGGGGGGAGATACGCAGTATTTT. The full variable domain, in which reference TRBV19 and TRBJ2-3 provide the parts outside the CDR3, is DGGITQSPKYLFRKEGQNVTLSCEQNLNHDAMYWYRQDPGQGLRLIYYSQIVNDFQKGDIAEGYSVSREKKESFPLTVTSAQKNPTAFYLCASSTLSGGGDTQYFGPGTRLTVL.

The chain recombines TRBV28 with TRBJ2-7, with TRBD2 matching over 16 bases. The J segment lost 5 bases and the V segment lost 4 bases, leaving 11 bases of the junction unmatched. Germline CDR1 reads MDHEN; CDR2 reads SYDVKM. This CDR3 comprises 18 residues. For the CDR3, the DNA is TGTGCCAGCAGTTCTAAGGGACTAGCGGGAGGGCCAGTCCACGAGCAGTACTTC. Translating gives CASSSKGLAGGPVHEQYF. The full variable domain, in which reference TRBV28 and TRBJ2-7 provide the parts outside the CDR3, is DVKVTQSSRYLVKRTGEKVFLECVQDMDHENMFWYRQDPGLGLRLIYFSYDVKMKEKGDIPEGYSVSREKKERFSLILESASTNQTSMYLCASSSKGLAGGPVHEQYFGPGTRLTVT.

This clone was counted between two and nine times. The genes are TRBV2 and TRBJ2-1; no clear D. Germline values: CDR1 SNHLY, CDR2 FYNNEI. The length of the CDR3 is 13 residues. With 3 bases removed from V and 9 bases from J, the gap between germline ends came to 12 bases. The CDR3 sequence: CASSDVGELEQFF. The CDR3 nucleotides are TGTGCCAGCAGTGACGTAGGAGAGCTTGAGCAGTTCTTC.

V gene TRBV29-1 combines with J gene TRBJ2-7; TRBD1 matches 10 bases. There are 13 residues in the CDR3. The J segment lost 0 bases and the V segment lost 7 bases, leaving 3 bases of the junction unmatched. Germline CDR1 is SQVTM and CDR2 is ANQGSEA. CDR3 in amino acids: CSGGQGNSYEQYF. The DNA for the CDR3 is TGCAGCGGGGGACAGGGGAACTCCTACGAGCAGTACTTC.